This T cell receptor beta chain was identified in a study of shared clonotypes between healthy human individuals. There are 15 residues in the CDR3. V was clipped by 5 bases and J by 5 bases, with 16 bases between them. Per germline, CDR1 SGHAT and CDR2 FQNNGV. Sequencing used immunoSEQ multiplex PCR; TCRdb keeps in-frame clones, though not all of them. The table shows about 750,000 clones, with approximately 92% occurring only once. It was CD45RO-negative cells, positively selected for CCR7, that made up naive CD8 cells, with terminally differentiated effector memory CD45RA+ cells excluded. V and J are TRBV11-2 and TRBJ2-1; a possible D gene is TRBD2 (6 bases). The sequence was collected from a man aged 30 to 39 in good health. Sequencing input: naive CD8+ T cells sorted from blood. DNA of the CDR3: TGTGCCAGCAGCCCGGGGGTTAATTCCCACAATGAGCAGTTCTTC. This encodes CASSPGVNSHNEQFF.